This T cell receptor (beta chain) was retrieved from a study of technical replicates of blood from several donors. The protocol was immunoSEQ multiplex PCR, while the TCRdb copy is restricted to in-frame clones and leaves out a portion. The top ten hold approximately 10% of the sample, which has 14,000 or so clones, 85% seen once. The CDR3 has 13 residues. Trimming stripped 7 bases from V and 4 bases from J, with 12 bases between. Germline-derived CDR1 and CDR2 are SGHNT and YENEEA. This receptor was identified in a human donor in good health. The genes are TRBV11-3 and TRBJ2-3; TRBD1 might be the D (6 bases). Source material: PBMCs. In DNA, the CDR3 is TGTGCCAGCACTATACAGGGTTCAGATACGCAGTATTTT. It translates to CASTIQGSDTQYF.